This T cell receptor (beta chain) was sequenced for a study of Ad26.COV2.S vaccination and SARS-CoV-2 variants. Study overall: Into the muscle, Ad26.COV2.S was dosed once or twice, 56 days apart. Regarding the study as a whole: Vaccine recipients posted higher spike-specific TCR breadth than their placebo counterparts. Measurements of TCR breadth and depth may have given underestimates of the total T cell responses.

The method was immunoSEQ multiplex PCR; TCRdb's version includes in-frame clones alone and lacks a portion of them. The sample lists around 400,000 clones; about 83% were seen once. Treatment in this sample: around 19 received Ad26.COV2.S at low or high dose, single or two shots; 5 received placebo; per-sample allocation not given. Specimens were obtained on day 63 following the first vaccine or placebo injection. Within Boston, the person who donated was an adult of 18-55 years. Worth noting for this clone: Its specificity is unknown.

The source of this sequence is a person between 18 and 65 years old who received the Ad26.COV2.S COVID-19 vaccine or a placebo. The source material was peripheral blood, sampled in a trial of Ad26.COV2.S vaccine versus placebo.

This chain's CDR3 is CASSPQADSYEQYF. DNA of the CDR3: TGTGCCAGCTCACCCCAAGCTGACAGCTACGAGCAGTACTTC. The genes are TRBV18 and TRBJ2-7, with D perhaps matching TRBD1 (5 bases). Per germline, CDR1 KGHSH and CDR2 LQKENI. The ends were cut back, 3 bases at V and 3 bases at J, with 12 bases in the middle. The CDR3 extends over 14 amino acids.